A single sample is the source of the 29 T cell receptor beta chains below, sequenced in a study of cytotoxic CD8 clonotypes in ibrutinib-treated CLL (dated by TCRdb to about 2021). Reading the label with the study, this specimen's time point is: about a year on ibrutinib. The library was made by the immunoSEQ multiplex PCR assay. Not all clones reach the TCRdb copy of this immuneACCESS table, which keeps in-frame sequences only. Checked studies attribute under half of the gap to unresolved V genes and leave the rest unexplained. The sample includes 150,000 to 200,000 clones, with roughly 80% observed a single time. Clones ranked in the top ten supply roughly 2% of the sample. The sample here was PBMCs, taken after 12 months of ibrutinib treatment. Source of these receptors: a human donor with chronic lymphocytic leukemia.

The chain links TRBV28 to TRBJ1-2; no clear D. With 5 bases removed from V and 6 bases from J, the gap between germline ends came to 16 bases. The germline CDR1 and CDR2 sequences are MDHEN and SYDVKM. The CDR3 totals 14 residues. CDR3 sequence (DNA): TGTGCCAGCAGTACTCACAACCCCGGCCATGGCTACACCTTC. Its protein is CASSTHNPGHGYTF.

The chain joins TRBV28 to TRBJ1-3, with 7 nucleotides matching TRBD1. CDR3 size: 16 residues. J lost 0 bases, V lost 3 bases, and 5 bases had no gene match. Germline assignment: CDR1 MDHEN and CDR2 SYDVKM. The CDR3 bases are TGTGCCAGCAGTTTTGTCGACAGGGTCTCTGGAAACACCATATATTTT. The encoded protein is CASSFVDRVSGNTIYF.

Only a few counts were recorded for this clone. This chain joins TRBV7-2 and TRBJ2-3, with a weak D call TRBD1 (5 bases). V gave up 3 bases and J gave up 0 bases, with 10 bases separating them. The CDR3 is 15 residues long. Germline V gene lookup returns CDR1 SGHTA and CDR2 FQGNSA. DNA for the CDR3: TGTGCCAGCAGCTTGGGGCTCTATAGCACAGATACGCAGTATTTT. Translation gives CASSLGLYSTDTQYF.

This clone was seen a handful of times. Other DNA sequences within the sample encode an identical CDR3. The chain uses TRBV4-3 and TRBJ2-2; 8 positions match TRBD2. Trimming cost V 3 bases and J 2 bases; bases outside gene matches: 8. Germline V CDR1 and CDR2: LGHNA, YSLEER. The CDR3 is 17 amino acids. The CDR3 loop is CASSQGFRTSNTGELFF. CDR3 coding DNA: TGCGCCAGCAGCCAGGGTTTTAGGACTAGCAACACCGGGGAGCTGTTTTTT.

The chain combines TRBV7-9 with TRBJ2-1; the D is unclear. From germline, CDR1 is SEHNR and CDR2 FQNEAQ (reference sequence). The CDR3 consists of 12 residues. The V and J ends lost 5 bases and 9 bases respectively, with 11 bases between them. The CDR3, as DNA: TGTGCCAGCAGCCTCGGGCCTACTGAGCAGTTCTTC. It is translated as CASSLGPTEQFF. Using reference TRBV7-9 and TRBJ2-1 for the parts outside the CDR3, the full variable domain is DTGVSQNPRHKITKRGQNVTFRCDPISEHNRLYWYRQTLGQGPEFLTYFQNEAQLEKSRLLSDRFSAERPKGSFSTLEIQRTEQGDSAMYLCASSLGPTEQFFGPGTRLTVL.

V is TRBV2 and J is TRBJ1-4; the D is unclear. The CDR3 is 13 amino acids. CDR1 and CDR2 (germline): SNHLY, FYNNEI. Trimming removed 8 bases at V and 2 bases at J, with 9 bases between. The CDR3 is CASARATNEKLFF. CDR3 nucleotide sequence: TGTGCCAGCGCACGGGCCACTAATGAAAAACTGTTTTTT. Drawing the rest from reference TRBV2 and TRBJ1-4, the complete variable domain is EPEVTQTPSHQVTQMGQEVILRCVPISNHLYFYWYRQILGQKVEFLVSFYNNEISEKSEIFDDQFSVERPDGSNFTLKIRSTKLEDSAMYFCASARATNEKLFFGSGTQLSVL.

The chain carries TRBV7-2 and TRBJ1-1; weak D call: TRBD1 (6 bases). CDR1 SGHTA and CDR2 FQGNSA come from the germline V gene. The CDR3 spans 14 residues. V lost 3 bases to trimming and J lost 2 bases, with 10 bases between them. The CDR3 nucleotides are TGTGCCAGCAGCTTCACAGGGACAAACACTGAAGCTTTCTTT. This encodes CASSFTGTNTEAFF.

V usage is TRBV2 and J usage is TRBJ1-3; D is undetermined. This CDR3 spans 12 amino acids. Trimming removed 4 bases at V and 4 bases at J, with 5 bases between. Germline V lookup: CDR1 SNHLY, CDR2 FYNNEI. In DNA form, the CDR3 reads TGTGCCAGCAGTGTCATAGGAAACACCATATATTTT. Amino acid sequence: CASSVIGNTIYF.

The chain links TRBV11-3 to TRBJ1-5, with 9 bases lining up with TRBD1. This CDR3 region has 15 residues. In germline, CDR1 is SGHNT, CDR2 YENEEA. V dropped 2 bases and J dropped 6; count of bases not matched to a gene: 5. The CDR3, as DNA: TGTGCCAGCAGCTTACAGACAGGGGGGTCTCAGCCCCAGCATTTT. Its protein product is CASSLQTGGSQPQHF.

This rearrangement joins TRBV25-1 to TRBJ1-1; D gene unclear. Germline assignment: CDR1 MGHDK and CDR2 SYGVNS. V was shortened by 4 bases and J by 0 bases, with 6 bases between the two germline ends. CDR3 size: 13 residues. The CDR3 DNA is TGTGCCAGCAGTGCGAAAATGAACACTGAAGCTTTCTTT. Its protein product is CASSAKMNTEAFF.

J is TRBJ1-2 and V is TRBV27, with D possibly being TRBD1 (5 bases). CDR1 is MNHEY, CDR2 SMNVEV, per germline (reference sequence). The length of the CDR3 is 15 residues. The V end was cut by 3 bases, the J end by 8 bases, with 19 bases between. CDR3 sequence reads: CASSLGRGFTRGYTF. CDR3 DNA sequence: TGTGCCAGCAGTTTGGGGAGGGGATTTACTCGGGGCTACACCTTC.

This clone was seen only a few times. The chain couples TRBV18 to TRBJ2-1, with D unresolved. The CDR3 length is 13 residues. Per germline, CDR1 KGHSH and CDR2 LQKENI. V was cut by 2 bases and J by 9 bases, with 11 bases left in between. The CDR3 nucleotides read TGTGCCAGCTCACCAGGTTCTGGGCGTGAGCAGTTCTTC. Protein sequence: CASSPGSGREQFF.

The CDR3 sequence: CASSLETSGGSSYEQYF. The CDR3 DNA reads TGTGCCAGCAGCCTCGAGACTAGCGGGGGGAGCTCCTACGAGCAGTACTTC. V usage is TRBV4-2 and J usage is TRBJ2-7, with 13 bases identical to TRBD2. The trim removed 4 bases at V and 0 bases at J, leaving 6 bases unmatched. Germline loops: CDR1 LGHNA, CDR2 YNFKEQ. This CDR3 is 17 amino acids long.

This clone was detected only a few times. The CDR3, as DNA: TGTGCCAGCGGTGTACAGGGATTTTACACTGAAGCTTTCTTT. Translated, it gives CASGVQGFYTEAFF. This chain links TRBV6-1 with TRBJ1-1; TRBD1 is a possible D gene (6 bases). This CDR3 has 14 amino acids. In germline, CDR1 is MNHNS, CDR2 SASEGT. V lost 8 bases, J lost 3 bases, and 16 bases lay in between.

The chain recombines TRBV5-5 with TRBJ1-1, with 7 bases fitting TRBD1. V lost 4 bases, J lost 1 base, and 1 base stayed unmatched. Germline CDR1 SGHKS, CDR2 YYEKEE (reference sequence). The CDR3 length is 13 residues. The CDR3 here is CASSRGPNTEAFF. Here the CDR3 DNA reads TGTGCCAGCAGCAGGGGGCCGAACACTGAAGCTTTCTTT.

V usage is TRBV5-5 and J usage is TRBJ2-7; D call uncertain. Trimming left V 0 bases short and J 3 bases short, with 4 bases between. This CDR3 spans 12 amino acids. Per germline, CDR1 SGHKS and CDR2 YYEKEE (reference sequence). This CDR3 is CASSLGVYEQYF. CDR3 in DNA: TGTGCCAGCAGCTTGGGCGTCTACGAGCAGTACTTC.

This clone showed up just a few times. The chain links TRBV4-1 to TRBJ1-2; TRBD1 matches at 7 bases. The germline V gene has CDR1 MGHRA and CDR2 YSYEKL. Trimming at V came to 4 bases and at J to 4 bases, leaving 9 bases not matched to a gene. The CDR3 sequence is 15 residues long. In DNA form, the CDR3 reads TGCGCCAGCAGCCTCAAGAGCGGGACAGCCTATGGCTACACCTTC. Its protein is CASSLKSGTAYGYTF.

The chain carries TRBV6-5 and TRBJ2-4; TRBD1 matches 7 bases. This CDR3 is 11 amino acids long. Per the germline V gene, CDR1 is MNHEY and CDR2 is SVGAGI. V was pared by 8 bases and J by 5 bases, with 0 bases of the junction left unmatched. The CDR3 sequence: CASQGENIQYF. CDR3 nucleotides: TGTGCCAGCCAGGGGGAAAACATTCAGTACTTC.

This clone has a handful of counts. This chain joins TRBV7-9 and TRBJ2-7; D is possibly TRBD1 (8 bases). This CDR3 region has 15 residues. V was clipped by 5 bases and J by 6 bases, with 20 bases between them. The germline gives CDR1 SEHNR, CDR2 FQNEAQ (reference sequence). The CDR3 loop is CASSLGTGGAIEQYF. The CDR3 bases are TGTGCCAGCAGCCTAGGAACAGGGGGGGCGATCGAGCAGTACTTC.

V is TRBV5-1 and J is TRBJ1-1, with a possible D match to TRBD1 (5 bases). CDR1 and CDR2 (germline): SGHRS, YFSETQ. There are 14 residues in the CDR3. Trimming pared 3 bases from V and 6 bases from J, leaving 15 bases between. This CDR3 is CASSSQAGSPEAFF. The CDR3, as DNA: TGCGCCAGCAGCTCCCAAGCAGGGTCTCCTGAAGCTTTCTTT.

The chain carries TRBV6-6 and TRBJ1-1; TRBD1 agrees at 7 bases. The CDR3 consists of 12 residues. J was trimmed by 10 bases and V by 10 bases; bases with no gene match: 12. Germline-derived CDR1 and CDR2 are MNHNY and SVGAGI (reference sequence). CDR3 coding DNA: TGTGCCACCACAAATGACAGGGTCGGAGCTTTCTTT. This encodes CATTNDRVGAFF.

The rearrangement joins TRBV10-3 to TRBJ2-7; 7 nucleotides align to TRBD1. This CDR3 has 12 amino acids. V trimming: 10 bases; J trimming: 3 bases; junction bases outside the gene matches: 6. Germline V gene data show CDR1 as ENHRY and CDR2 as SYGVKD. CDR3 sequence reads: CATRTGGYEQYF. CDR3 nucleotide sequence: TGTGCCACCAGGACAGGAGGCTACGAGCAGTACTTC.

The sample holds a few counts of this clone. V and J are TRBV7-2 and TRBJ1-1; 7 bases are shared with TRBD1. CDR1 and CDR2 from the germline V gene are SGHTA and FQGNSA. V lost 2 bases to trimming and J lost 2 bases; unmatched junction nucleotides: 8. The CDR3 covers 16 residues. This CDR3 reads CASSLTGVPQNTEAFF. DNA of the CDR3: TGTGCCAGCAGCTTAACAGGGGTCCCCCAAAACACTGAAGCTTTCTTT.

The chain combines TRBV5-1 with TRBJ2-5; perhaps TRBD1 as D (6 bases). Trimming took off 3 bases at V and 2 bases at J, with 14 bases between the two ends. The CDR3 is made up of 15 amino acids. Germline V gene sequence: CDR1 SGHRS, CDR2 YFSETQ. The CDR3 here is CASSSDGTQQETQYF. DNA of the CDR3: TGCGCCAGCAGCTCCGACGGGACACAACAAGAGACCCAGTACTTC.

This rearrangement joins TRBV11-2 to TRBJ2-5; D is ambiguous. Germline V gives CDR1 SGHAT, CDR2 FQNNGV. The CDR3 sequence is 14 residues long. The V gene lost 7 bases and the J gene lost 3 bases, with 15 bases spanning the gap. For the CDR3, the DNA is TGTGCCAGCACCGTAATTCCCCATAAAGAGACCCAGTACTTC. This sequence encodes CASTVIPHKETQYF.

The V and J genes are TRBV6-6 and TRBJ1-5; D uncertain. The CDR3 has 14 amino acids. Trimming stripped 5 bases from V and 3 bases from J, with 11 bases between. Germline V gene sequence: CDR1 MNHNY, CDR2 SVGAGI (reference sequence). The CDR3 nucleotides read TGTGCCAGCAGTACACTGGGTTACAATCAGCCCCAGCATTTT. Protein: CASSTLGYNQPQHF.

The V gene is TRBV7-3, the J gene TRBJ2-7; D is possibly TRBD1 (5 bases). The CDR3 sequence is 15 residues long. Germline V gives CDR1 SGHTA, CDR2 FQGTGA. V was pared by 0 bases and J by 6 bases, with 15 bases between. The CDR3 here is CASSLTEGERVEQYF. In DNA, the CDR3 is TGTGCCAGCAGCTTAACAGAAGGGGAACGGGTCGAGCAGTACTTC.

This clone turned up a few times. The J gene is TRBJ1-2, the V gene TRBV27; 7 bases map to TRBD1. Germline CDR1 reads MNHEY; CDR2 reads SMNVEV (reference sequence). The CDR3 length is 13 residues. V gave up 5 bases and J gave up 4 bases; unmatched junction bases: 4. DNA of the CDR3: TGTGCCAGCAGTCCCCCAGGGGGCTATGGCTACACCTTC. It is translated as CASSPPGGYGYTF.

The J gene is TRBJ2-5, the V gene TRBV28, with D possibly matching TRBD2 (6 bases). There are 16 residues in the CDR3. The V end was cut by 1 base, the J end by 5 bases, with 17 bases between. Germline CDR1 is MDHEN and CDR2 is SYDVKM. CDR3 sequence reads: CASSLYGRNLLETQYF. In nucleotides, the CDR3 is TGTGCCAGCAGTTTATATGGGAGGAACCTGCTTGAGACCCAGTACTTC. Full variable domain (rest looked up from reference TRBV28 and TRBJ2-5): DVKVTQSSRYLVKRTGEKVFLECVQDMDHENMFWYRQDPGLGLRLIYFSYDVKMKEKGDIPEGYSVSREKKERFSLILESASTNQTSMYLCASSLYGRNLLETQYFGPGTRLLVL.